This T cell receptor beta chain was captured by sequencing in a study of OX40 agonist ivuxolimab in advanced cancers. Study background: Of the participants, around 43% had some prior anti-PD-1, anti-PD-L1 or anti-CTLA-4 therapy, which was allowed.

Study results and limitations: Expansion of clones was among the lowest in partial responders at 0.1-3.0 mg/kg.

It was autoimmune disease history or systemic immunosuppression that excluded patients. TCRdb's copy holds only in-frame clones and misses some; the assay was immunoSEQ multiplex PCR. The sample yields 35,000 to 40,000 clones, 92% seen once. As for this clone: Antigen: not known.

The CDR3 consists of 16 residues. Losses at the gene ends were 0 bases for V and 4 bases for J; bases not matched to a gene: 6. Germline assignment: CDR1 PRHDT and CDR2 FYEKMQ (reference sequence). The sample was CD4+ or CD8+ T cells sorted from blood, taken in a trial of the OX40 agonist ivuxolimab. The TCR originated in an adult with an advanced solid tumor such as melanoma, head and neck, liver or kidney cancer. The chain combines TRBV13 with TRBJ2-1; 7 nucleotides line up with TRBD1. CDR3 loop: CASSLGGGAGYNEQFF. CDR3 sequence (DNA): TGTGCCAGCAGCTTAGGAGGGGGCGCCGGGTACAATGAGCAGTTCTTC.